This T cell receptor (beta chain) was profiled in a study of blood T cell repertoires in COVID-19. Study context: Sites in the United States, Italy and Spain provided acute and convalescent COVID-19 samples.

Trimming shortened V by 2 bases and J by 3 bases, and 9 bases separated the two germline ends. From germline, CDR1 is SGDLS and CDR2 YYNGEE. The CDR3 contains 13 residues. Original data processing: It was from reference gene primer amplification that nucleated cell counts were estimated. The assay was immunoSEQ multiplex PCR, and TCRdb's table has in-frame clones only and misses some. The V and J calls and clone size were taken over from that table, and D and trimming were inferred from the DNA. Among more than 400,000 clones listed, 80% to 90% were seen once. The source material was peripheral blood. The rearrangement uses TRBV9 and TRBJ2-7; D unresolved. The source of this sequence is a human donor in a cohort sampled during active COVID-19. The CDR3 spells CASSVSGRYEQYF. In DNA form, the CDR3 reads TGTGCCAGCAGCGTTTCTGGGCGCTACGAGCAGTACTTC. Variable domain in full (rest from reference TRBV9 and TRBJ2-7): DSGVTQTPKHLITATGQRVTLRCSPRSGDLSVYWYQQSLDQGLQFLIQYYNGEERAKGNILERFSAQQFPDLHSELNLSSLELGDSALYFCASSVSGRYEQYFGPGTRLTVT.